The 29 T cell receptor beta chains below were found in one sample sequenced in a study of T cell responses to AZD1222 COVID-19 vaccine. TCRdb's table, derived via immunoSEQ multiplex PCR, lists solely in-frame clones and lacks some. The repertoire holds 150,000 to 180,000 clones, with around 86% as singletons. The specimen was peripheral blood, collected 28 days after the second AZD1222 dose. These receptors came from an adult who received the AZD1222 COVID-19 vaccine.

V and J are TRBV19 and TRBJ1-5; tentatively, D is TRBD1 (6 bases). CDR1 LNHDA and CDR2 SQIVND come from the germline V gene (reference sequence). This CDR3 has 14 amino acids. CDR3 sequence reads: CARGRGRGNQPQHF. The CDR3 region has the DNA TGTGCACGGGGCAGGGGACGGGGCAATCAGCCCCAGCATTTT.

V gene TRBV30 combines with J gene TRBJ2-1; tentatively, D is TRBD2 (6 bases). The germline gives CDR1 GTSNPN, CDR2 SVGIG (reference sequence). V was shortened by 4 bases and J by 0 bases, with 13 bases between the two germline ends. The CDR3 has 15 residues. DNA of the CDR3: TGTGCCTGGACCGGGACTGGGAGCTCCTACAATGAGCAGTTCTTC. Encoded protein: CAWTGTGSSYNEQFF. The variable domain in full, with the rest retrieved from reference TRBV30 and TRBJ2-1, is SQTIHQWPATLVQPVGSPLSLECTVEGTSNPNLYWYRQAAGRGLQLLFYSVGIGQISSEVPQNLSASRPQDRQFILSSKKLLLSDSGFYLCAWTGTGSSYNEQFFGPGTRLTVL.

V is TRBV5-1 and J is TRBJ1-4, with TRBD1 identical over 10 bases. Germline V gives CDR1 SGHRS, CDR2 YFSETQ. With 0 bases clipped from V and 5 bases from J, the junction kept 4 bases outside the gene matches. The CDR3 length is 16 residues. The CDR3 nucleotides read TGCGCCAGCAGCTTGGCTCCGGGACAGGGGAATGAAAAACTGTTTTTT. It codes for CASSLAPGQGNEKLFF.

The rearrangement uses TRBV2 and TRBJ2-5; D might be TRBD2 (5 bases). CDR3 length: 13 residues. CDR1 and CDR2 from the germline V gene are SNHLY and FYNNEI. The V gene lost 5 bases and the J gene lost 5 bases, with 12 bases spanning the gap. This chain's CDR3 is CASSRLLRETQYF. The CDR3 DNA sequence: TGTGCCAGCAGTAGACTACTAAGGGAGACCCAGTACTTC.

This sequence joins TRBV10-3 and TRBJ1-2; D is ambiguous. Trimming stripped 5 bases from V and 8 bases from J, with 18 bases between. CDR3 length: 14 residues. Looked up from germline, CDR1 is ENHRY and CDR2 is SYGVKD. The CDR3 region has the DNA TGTGCCATCAGTACCTCATCGACGTACGGAGGCTACACCTTC. It translates to CAISTSSTYGGYTF.

This chain connects TRBV5-1 to TRBJ2-4, with D perhaps TRBD2 (5 bases). The CDR3 runs to 18 residues. V shed 1 base and J shed 0 bases, with 17 bases lying between them. CDR1 and CDR2 (germline): SGHRS, YFSETQ. The CDR3 is CASSLRWGEGLAKNIQYF. The CDR3 DNA follows: TGCGCCAGCAGCTTGCGGTGGGGAGAAGGTCTAGCCAAAAACATTCAGTACTTC.

The genes are TRBV27 and TRBJ2-7; D not resolved. Germline V CDR1 and CDR2: MNHEY, SMNVEV (reference sequence). Between the trimmed V and J ends, which lost 2 bases and 2 bases, there was a span of 7 bases. The CDR3 runs 13 residues. CDR3 region: CASSLKFTYEQYF. The CDR3 coding sequence is TGTGCCAGCAGTTTAAAGTTTACCTACGAGCAGTACTTC.

This chain uses TRBV6-6 with TRBJ1-2, with D uncertain. V was pared by 2 bases and J by 6 bases, with 10 bases between. CDR3 size: 13 residues. The germline V gene encodes CDR1 MNHNY and CDR2 SVGAGI (reference sequence). The CDR3 coding sequence is TGTGCCAGCAGTTACCCGGGTCGGGATGGCTACACCTTC. It translates to CASSYPGRDGYTF.

The rearrangement links TRBV28 to TRBJ1-1; 8 bases are shared with TRBD1. CDR3 length equals 14 residues. After removal of 2 bases from V and 3 bases from J, the junction contained 2 bases not matched to a gene. Germline assignment: CDR1 MDHEN and CDR2 SYDVKM. CDR3 amino acids: CASSLRTGYTEAFF. The CDR3 nucleotides are TGTGCCAGCAGTTTAAGGACAGGGTACACTGAAGCTTTCTTT. Using reference TRBV28 and TRBJ1-1 for the parts outside the CDR3, the full variable domain is DVKVTQSSRYLVKRTGEKVFLECVQDMDHENMFWYRQDPGLGLRLIYFSYDVKMKEKGDIPEGYSVSREKKERFSLILESASTNQTSMYLCASSLRTGYTEAFFGQGTRLTVV.

The chain combines TRBV9 with TRBJ1-3; no clear D. The ends were cut back, 2 bases at V and 2 bases at J, with 8 bases in the middle. CDR1 and CDR2 from the germline V gene are SGDLS and YYNGEE. CDR3 length equals 14 residues. The CDR3 spells CASSVPGPGNTIYF. CDR3 coding DNA: TGTGCCAGCAGCGTGCCGGGCCCTGGAAACACCATATATTTT.

This chain links TRBV4-1 with TRBJ2-5; perhaps TRBD2 as D (6 bases). From germline, CDR1 is MGHRA and CDR2 YSYEKL. Trimming stripped 6 bases from V and 5 bases from J, with 16 bases between. The CDR3 totals 14 residues. DNA of the CDR3: TGCGCCAGCAGACCGACTAGAAGTTTGGAGACCCAGTACTTC. Its translation: CASRPTRSLETQYF.

The rearrangement uses TRBV20-1 and TRBJ2-1; D call uncertain. V was clipped by 6 bases and J by 8 bases, with 11 bases between them. Germline-derived CDR1 and CDR2 are DFQATT and SNEGSKA (reference sequence). This CDR3 contains 11 residues. CDR3 in amino acids: CSANRKDEQFF. The CDR3 coding sequence is TGCAGTGCGAACCGAAAGGATGAGCAGTTCTTC.

This chain connects TRBV23-1 to TRBJ2-7; TRBD1 is a possible D gene (6 bases). TRBV23-1 is an open reading frame, and its role is uncertain. The CDR3 covers 15 residues. Between the trimmed V and J ends, which lost 0 bases and 6 bases, there was a span of 15 bases. CDR3 sequence (DNA): TGCGCCAGCAGTCAATCCCACAGGGAGTCAGGCGAGCAGTACTTC. It is translated as CASSQSHRESGEQYF.

The gene calls are TRBV25-1 and TRBJ1-6; the match to TRBD1 covers 7 bases. This CDR3 spans 14 amino acids. V gave up 10 bases and J gave up 4 bases; unmatched junction bases: 7. Germline CDR1 and CDR2: MGHDK and SYGVNS. The CDR3 spells CATQDRTYNSPLHF. The CDR3 DNA reads as TGTGCCACCCAGGACAGGACATATAATTCACCCCTCCACTTT. The full variable domain, rest sourced from reference TRBV25-1 and TRBJ1-6, is EADIYQTPRYLVIGTGKKITLECSQTMGHDKMYWYQQDPGMELHLIHYSYGVNSTEKGDLSSESTVSRIRTEHFPLTLESARPSHTSQYLCATQDRTYNSPLHFGNGTRLTVT.

J is TRBJ2-7 and V is TRBV5-6; no reliable D call. The germline gives CDR1 SGHDT, CDR2 YYEEEE. The CDR3 length is 12 residues. Trimming removed 4 bases at V and 4 bases at J, with 9 bases between. The CDR3 region is CASSGETYEQYF. CDR3 DNA sequence: TGTGCCAGCAGCGGAGAAACGTACGAGCAGTACTTC.

The chain employs TRBV5-1 and TRBJ1-1, with 8 positions matching TRBD1. The V gene end was trimmed by 3 bases and the J gene end by 2 bases; junction bases not matched to a gene: 6. CDR3 length equals 15 residues. Germline CDR1 SGHRS, CDR2 YFSETQ. CDR3 in amino acids: CASSSQGAGNTEAFF. The CDR3 DNA is TGCGCCAGCAGCTCCCAGGGGGCAGGAAACACTGAAGCTTTCTTT.

J is TRBJ1-1 and V is TRBV19, with 8 nucleotides matching TRBD1. The J segment lost 6 bases and the V segment lost 6 bases, leaving 9 bases of the junction unmatched. This CDR3 has 14 amino acids. CDR1 and CDR2 from the germline V gene are LNHDA and SQIVND (reference sequence). CDR3 region: CASRMDRAVPEAFF. The CDR3 nucleotides are TGTGCCAGTAGGATGGACAGGGCAGTCCCTGAAGCTTTCTTT.

The chain couples TRBV5-6 to TRBJ1-1; TRBD1 matches at 7 bases. There are 14 residues in the CDR3. Germline V gene sequence: CDR1 SGHDT, CDR2 YYEEEE. With 5 bases clipped from V and 3 bases from J, the junction kept 7 bases outside the gene matches. CDR3 sequence: CASRGDRADTEAFF. CDR3 nucleotide sequence: TGTGCCAGCAGGGGAGACAGGGCAGACACTGAAGCTTTCTTT.

This chain joins TRBV6-5 and TRBJ1-2; D call uncertain. The V end was cut by 6 bases, the J end by 8 bases, with 13 bases between. This CDR3 has 12 amino acids. Germline loops: CDR1 MNHEY, CDR2 SVGAGI. The CDR3: CASSPGVKGYTF. Written as DNA, the CDR3 is TGTGCCAGCAGCCCGGGAGTGAAGGGCTACACCTTC.

The V gene is TRBV18, the J gene TRBJ2-3; D perhaps matches TRBD1 (5 bases). The V gene lost 2 bases and the J gene lost 4 bases, with 16 bases spanning the gap. CDR1 KGHSH and CDR2 LQKENI come from the germline V gene. The CDR3 contains 16 residues. The CDR3 DNA sequence: TGTGCCAGCTCACCAAGGTTCGGAGAACAGGCAGATACGCAGTATTTT. It yields the protein CASSPRFGEQADTQYF. Filled out from reference TRBV18 and TRBJ2-3, the complete variable domain reads NAGVMQNPRHLVRRRGQEARLRCSPMKGHSHVYWYRQLPEEGLKFMVYLQKENIIDESGMPKERFSAEFPKEGPSILRIQQVVRGDSAAYFCASSPRFGEQADTQYFGPGTRLTVL.

The chain uses TRBV28 and TRBJ1-5; 8 bases are a match to TRBD1. Germline trimming cut 0 bases from V and 2 bases from J; bases unmatched to any gene: 3. This CDR3 is 16 amino acids long. Germline lookup yields CDR1 MDHEN and CDR2 SYDVKM. The CDR3 bases are TGTGCCAGCAGTTTATGGTCAGGGGGCGGCAATCAGCCCCAGCATTTT. This sequence encodes CASSLWSGGGNQPQHF.

V is TRBV2 and J is TRBJ1-2; D not certain. This CDR3 region has 14 residues. V lost 5 bases and J lost 5, with 15 bases in between. Germline V gene data show CDR1 as SNHLY and CDR2 as FYNNEI. CDR3 sequence (DNA): TGTGCCAGCAGTTCCGTTAGATCCGATTATGGCTACACCTTC. Amino acid sequence: CASSSVRSDYGYTF.

This clone occurred once. CDR3 residues: CASSRRNPNTGELFF. CDR3 nucleotides: TGTGCCAGTAGTCGGAGGAATCCCAACACCGGGGAGCTGTTTTTT. This chain links TRBV19 with TRBJ2-2, with a possible D match to TRBD2 (5 bases). Germline assignment: CDR1 LNHDA and CDR2 SQIVND (reference sequence). V gave up 5 bases and J gave up 2 bases, with 12 bases separating them. The CDR3 consists of 15 residues.

The genes are TRBV5-4 and TRBJ1-1; D is uncertain. V was clipped by 0 bases and J by 5 bases, with 17 bases between them. CDR1 is SGHNT, CDR2 YYREEE, per germline (reference sequence). The CDR3 sequence is 16 residues long. CDR3 amino acids: CASSLGAGFLGTEAFF. CDR3 sequence (DNA): TGTGCCAGCAGCTTGGGGGCTGGGTTCTTAGGGACTGAAGCTTTCTTT. The full variable domain, with the rest looked up from reference TRBV5-4 and TRBJ1-1, is ETGVTQSPTHLIKTRGQQVTLRCSSQSGHNTVSWYQQALGQGPQFIFQYYREEENGRGNFPPRFSGLQFPNYSSELNVNALELDDSALYLCASSLGAGFLGTEAFFGQGTRLTVV.

V and J are TRBV28 and TRBJ1-4, with unresolved D. CDR3 length equals 12 residues. V was clipped by 3 bases and J by 7 bases, with 6 bases between them. The germline gives CDR1 MDHEN, CDR2 SYDVKM. Here the CDR3 reads CASSLISEKLFF. CDR3 bases: TGTGCCAGCAGTTTGATAAGTGAAAAACTGTTTTTT. Full variable domain (missing parts from reference TRBV28 and TRBJ1-4): DVKVTQSSRYLVKRTGEKVFLECVQDMDHENMFWYRQDPGLGLRLIYFSYDVKMKEKGDIPEGYSVSREKKERFSLILESASTNQTSMYLCASSLISEKLFFGSGTQLSVL.

The chain carries TRBV11-2 and TRBJ1-1; D gene unclear. Germline CDR1 and CDR2: SGHAT and FQNNGV. The CDR3 contains 13 residues. The V end was cut by 4 bases, the J end by 4 bases, with 10 bases between. Here the CDR3 DNA reads TGTGCCAGCAGCTCCCAACGAACCACTGAAGCTTTCTTT. It codes for CASSSQRTTEAFF.

The chain is built from TRBV19 and TRBJ1-5; TRBD1 aligns across 7 bases. The trim removed 7 bases at V and 0 bases at J, leaving 6 bases unmatched. The V gene's germline CDR1 is LNHDA and CDR2 SQIVND (reference sequence). This CDR3 is 15 amino acids long. The DNA of the CDR3 is TGTGCCAGTATGAAGGGACAGTATAGCAATCAGCCCCAGCATTTT. Translated: CASMKGQYSNQPQHF.

V gene TRBV19 combines with J gene TRBJ1-1, with a weak D call TRBD1 (5 bases). The CDR3 extends over 13 amino acids. The germline V and J ends were trimmed by 5 bases and 1 base, with 8 bases remaining between them. Per the germline V gene, CDR1 is LNHDA and CDR2 is SQIVND (reference sequence). The CDR3 DNA sequence: TGTGCCAGTAGTTTACAGGAGAACACTGAAGCTTTCTTT. As protein: CASSLQENTEAFF.

This clone has more than one count but fewer than ten. This chain joins TRBV27 and TRBJ2-1; 8 bases match TRBD2. V lost 8 bases and J lost 4; bases outside the gene matches: 4. The CDR3 is 13 residues long. Germline V gene sequence: CDR1 MNHEY, CDR2 SMNVEV (reference sequence). CDR3 sequence: CASRVAGYNEQFF. In nucleotides, the CDR3 is TGTGCCAGCCGGGTAGCGGGATACAATGAGCAGTTCTTC.